This TCR beta chain was sequenced during a study of a mutant IDH1 vaccine in newly diagnosed glioma. Turning to the study itself: Earlier therapy was either radiotherapy, temozolomide, or both, and most got both. Study-level results: Pseudoprogression appeared independent of alterations in top peripheral clonotypes.

In regard to this clone: The antigen is undetermined.

Clones were sequenced by immunoSEQ multiplex PCR, and TCRdb holds only the in-frame ones, with some missing. This sample has around 88,000 clones, with around 80% found just once. Time point in this sample: baseline, week 1 (first vaccination visit). Treatment specified: pre-vaccination baseline after standard-of-care therapy. The germline V gene has CDR1 MNHEY and CDR2 SVGAGI. Deletions cut 5 bases from V and 0 bases from J, with 11 bases between. The CDR3 length is 15 residues. This rearrangement joins TRBV6-5 to TRBJ1-5; D is unclear. Sequenced here: PBMCs, sampled from a glioma patient treated with radiotherapy, temozolomide or both. This TCR derives from a man aged 35 to 55 with glioma. The CDR3 spells CASSPTGYSNQPQHF. In DNA, the CDR3 is TGTGCCAGCAGTCCGACGGGCTATAGCAATCAGCCCCAGCATTTT.